The 27 T cell receptor beta chains reported below all come from one sample, sequenced in a study of lymphopenia after photon versus proton radiotherapy (dated by TCRdb to about 2019). Libraries were built with the immunoSEQ multiplex PCR assay. The table was pulled from immuneACCESS by TCRdb, which kept in-frame rearrangements only. Such tables lose some clones; where checked, under half of the loss comes from unresolved V genes, and the rest has no known cause. The sample table shows 68,000 or so clones, and roughly 88% are seen once. The leading ten clones occupy less than 3.5% of the sample. This material consisted of peripheral blood, taken from a patient treated with photon-based radiotherapy. The receptors derive from a woman in her 70s with pancreatic cancer.

The rearrangement links TRBV5-4 to TRBJ2-2; D is possibly TRBD2 (6 bases). With 4 bases removed from V and 8 bases from J, the gap between germline ends came to 15 bases. Looked up from germline, CDR1 is SGHNT and CDR2 is YYREEE (reference sequence). The CDR3 contains 14 residues. The CDR3 bases are TGTGCCAGCAGCGCGATCGGCGGGACTGGGGAGCTGTTTTTT. This sequence encodes CASSAIGGTGELFF.

V usage is TRBV4-2 and J usage is TRBJ1-2, with unresolved D. The CDR3 consists of 15 residues. The germline gives CDR1 LGHNA, CDR2 YNFKEQ. Trimming removed 0 bases at V and 9 bases at J, with 17 bases between. The CDR3 DNA is TGTGCCAGCAGCCAAGATGGGGTCGGCTTATGGAGCTACACCTTC. It yields the protein CASSQDGVGLWSYTF.

The chain links TRBV4-2 to TRBJ2-7, with D possibly TRBD2 on 5 matching bases. Germline V lookup: CDR1 LGHNA, CDR2 YNFKEQ. The V gene lost 1 base and the J gene lost 2 bases, with 9 bases spanning the gap. The CDR3 totals 14 residues. CDR3 coding DNA: TGTGCCAGCAGCCAAGCGGGAAGAACCTACGAGCAGTACTTC. Amino acid sequence: CASSQAGRTYEQYF.

V gene TRBV10-3 combines with J gene TRBJ1-3, with D unresolved. Per germline, CDR1 ENHRY and CDR2 SYGVKD. V was trimmed by 10 bases and J by 0 bases, leaving 16 bases between them. The CDR3 sequence is 15 residues long. CDR3 loop: CATVSPELSGNTIYF. Here the CDR3 DNA reads TGTGCCACAGTCAGCCCGGAGCTCTCTGGAAACACCATATATTTT.

The rearrangement links TRBV29-1 to TRBJ2-1; D unclear. Per the germline V gene, CDR1 is SQVTM and CDR2 is ANQGSEA. Trimming stripped 6 bases from V and 5 bases from J, with 14 bases between. The CDR3 runs to 13 residues. CDR3 DNA: TGCAGCGTGGCCCGTCGATTGAACAATGAGCAGTTCTTC. This translates into CSVARRLNNEQFF.

This chain joins TRBV4-1 and TRBJ1-1; D is ambiguous. V lost 0 bases and J 5 bases, leaving 13 bases between the germline ends. Germline CDR1 MGHRA, CDR2 YSYEKL. The CDR3 contains 15 residues. The CDR3 spells CASSQDPEGWTEAFF. The CDR3 nucleotides are TGCGCCAGCAGCCAAGATCCTGAGGGATGGACTGAAGCTTTCTTT.

The genes are TRBV19 and TRBJ2-7; D is uncertain. The V and J ends lost 4 bases and 2 bases respectively, with 9 bases between them. The CDR3 contains 13 residues. Germline V gene data show CDR1 as LNHDA and CDR2 as SQIVND (reference sequence). For the CDR3, the DNA is TGTGCCAGTAGTAAGACAACTGCCTACGAGCAGTACTTC. This translates into CASSKTTAYEQYF.

The gene calls are TRBV4-1 and TRBJ2-2; tentative D call: TRBD2 (6 bases). Looked up from germline, CDR1 is MGHRA and CDR2 is YSYEKL. Trimming cost V 0 bases and J 6 bases, with 17 bases left between them. The CDR3 runs to 17 residues. CDR3 nucleotides: TGCGCCAGCAGCCAAGACGGGGGTACAGGAACCCCCGGGGAGCTGTTTTTT. Amino acids: CASSQDGGTGTPGELFF.

The genes are TRBV29-1 and TRBJ2-1, with D perhaps TRBD1 (6 bases). Trimming took 5 bases from V and 9 from J, leaving 11 bases between them. The germline V gene encodes CDR1 SQVTM and CDR2 ANQGSEA. CDR3 length: 11 residues. The CDR3 protein is CSVHTGSEQFF. CDR3 sequence (DNA): TGCAGCGTTCATACAGGGTCTGAGCAGTTCTTC.

The gene calls are TRBV20-1 and TRBJ2-7; no clear D gene. This CDR3 has 11 residues. Trimming left V 0 bases short and J 5 bases short, with 5 bases between. Looked up from germline, CDR1 is DFQATT and CDR2 is SNEGSKA (reference sequence). The CDR3 spells CSARETNEQYF. The CDR3 nucleotides read TGCAGTGCTAGAGAGACCAACGAGCAGTACTTC.

V and J are TRBV7-9 and TRBJ2-3; 12 nucleotides line up with TRBD2. V lost 5 bases and J lost 5; bases outside the gene matches: 8. The CDR3 runs to 16 residues. CDR1 and CDR2 (germline): SEHNR, FQNEAQ (reference sequence). The CDR3 loop is CASSPSASGGGDTQYF. The DNA for the CDR3 is TGTGCCAGCAGCCCCTCGGCTAGCGGGGGGGGAGATACGCAGTATTTT.

The rearrangement links TRBV5-1 to TRBJ2-7; D might be TRBD1 (5 bases). Per germline, CDR1 SGHRS and CDR2 YFSETQ. The CDR3 consists of 12 residues. The germline V and J ends were trimmed by 4 bases and 3 bases, with 8 bases remaining between them. The CDR3 here is CASSRDSYEQYF. The CDR3 DNA follows: TGCGCCAGCAGCCGAGACAGCTACGAGCAGTACTTC.

The J gene is TRBJ2-5, the V gene TRBV11-3; the D gene is possibly TRBD1 (6 bases). The ends were cut back, 2 bases at V and 1 base at J, with 8 bases in the middle. The CDR3 extends over 14 amino acids. CDR1 and CDR2 (germline): SGHNT, YENEEA. DNA for the CDR3: TGTGCCAGCAGCTTACCAGGGGCCCAAGAGACCCAGTACTTC. As protein: CASSLPGAQETQYF.

The chain couples TRBV7-2 to TRBJ2-7; D not certain. Trimming took off 4 bases at V and 3 bases at J, with 4 bases between the two ends. This CDR3 is 11 amino acids long. CDR1 SGHTA and CDR2 FQGNSA come from the germline V gene. This chain's CDR3 is CASSSYYEQYF. The CDR3 bases are TGTGCCAGCAGCTCATACTACGAGCAGTACTTC.

The chain carries TRBV5-1 and TRBJ1-1, with D possibly TRBD1 on 5 matching bases. V lost 4 bases, J lost 1 base, and 17 bases lay in between. The germline V gene encodes CDR1 SGHRS and CDR2 YFSETQ. The CDR3 extends over 16 amino acids. The CDR3 nucleotides are TGCGCCAGCAGCCCAGGGACCCCCCCACCGAACACTGAAGCTTTCTTT. This sequence encodes CASSPGTPPPNTEAFF.

This clone was recorded once. This chain joins TRBV2 and TRBJ1-4; 8 bases map to TRBD1. The CDR3 has 14 amino acids. CDR1 is SNHLY and CDR2 is FYNNEI in the germline V gene. J was trimmed by 7 bases and V by 8 bases; bases with no gene match: 9. Here the CDR3 reads CASRETGVFEKLFF. The CDR3 DNA reads as TGTGCCAGCCGCGAGACAGGGGTTTTTGAAAAACTGTTTTTT. The full variable domain, in which reference TRBV2 and TRBJ1-4 provide the parts outside the CDR3, is EPEVTQTPSHQVTQMGQEVILRCVPISNHLYFYWYRQILGQKVEFLVSFYNNEISEKSEIFDDQFSVERPDGSNFTLKIRSTKLEDSAMYFCASRETGVFEKLFFGSGTQLSVL.

The rearrangement joins TRBV2 to TRBJ1-2; unclear D gene. Germline CDR1 SNHLY, CDR2 FYNNEI. This CDR3 spans 12 amino acids. V lost 10 bases and J 7 bases, leaving 16 bases between the germline ends. The CDR3 protein is CATEGLDSGYTF. In DNA, the CDR3 is TGTGCCACTGAAGGATTGGATTCTGGCTACACCTTC.

The chain is built from TRBV4-1 and TRBJ1-2, with no clear D. V was pared by 4 bases and J by 7 bases, with 13 bases between. CDR1 is MGHRA and CDR2 is YSYEKL in the germline V gene. The CDR3 sequence is 13 residues long. The CDR3 DNA follows: TGCGCCAGCAGCCTTTTAGGGCTCGGTGGCTACACCTTC. It is translated as CASSLLGLGGYTF.

This CDR3 is CSVGTGPSTEAFF. The CDR3 DNA sequence: TGCAGCGTTGGGACAGGGCCTTCCACTGAAGCTTTCTTT. The chain links TRBV29-1 to TRBJ1-1; 8 positions agree with TRBD1. V shed 4 bases and J 4 bases; nucleotides not matched to a gene: 5. This CDR3 contains 13 residues. Germline-derived CDR1 and CDR2 are SQVTM and ANQGSEA.

The chain recombines TRBV6-1 with TRBJ2-1; D possibly corresponds to TRBD2 (6 bases). The V end lost 1 base, the J end lost 9 bases, and 16 bases lay between the germline ends. The length of the CDR3 is 15 residues. In germline, CDR1 is MNHNS, CDR2 SASEGT. The DNA of the CDR3 is TGTGCCAGCAGTGAAGTCTGGGGACTTGAAAGTGAGCAGTTCTTC. Its protein is CASSEVWGLESEQFF.

The genes are TRBV30 and TRBJ2-5; 10 bases are a match to TRBD1. Germline V gene sequence: CDR1 GTSNPN, CDR2 SVGIG (reference sequence). V was clipped by 2 bases and J by 5 bases; unmatched bases: 11. This CDR3 has 16 amino acids. CDR3 bases: TGTGCCTGGAGTCCACCCGTCGGACAGGGGGTGGAGACCCAGTACTTC. This translates into CAWSPPVGQGVETQYF. Complete variable domain (other parts from reference TRBV30 and TRBJ2-5): SQTIHQWPATLVQPVGSPLSLECTVEGTSNPNLYWYRQAAGRGLQLLFYSVGIGQISSEVPQNLSASRPQDRQFILSSKKLLLSDSGFYLCAWSPPVGQGVETQYFGPGTRLLVL.

CDR3 sequence: CASRAGQGLGSPQHF. The CDR3 region has the DNA TGTGCCAGCAGGGCCGGACAGGGTTTGGGATCCCCCCAGCATTTT. This chain connects TRBV27 to TRBJ1-5; 8 nucleotides agree with TRBD1. The junction had 14 bases not matched to a gene; V was cut back by 6 bases and J by 10 bases. The germline gives CDR1 MNHEY, CDR2 SMNVEV (reference sequence). The CDR3 sequence is 15 residues long.

This clone was seen more than once but under ten times. This chain joins TRBV19 and TRBJ2-3, with a tentative D call TRBD2 (6 bases). Trimming left V 5 bases short and J 2 bases short, with 11 bases between. Germline CDR1 and CDR2: LNHDA and SQIVND (reference sequence). The CDR3 covers 14 residues. CDR3 nucleotides: TGTGCCAGTAGTCCGACTAGGACCACAGATACGCAGTATTTT. This encodes CASSPTRTTDTQYF.

The V gene is TRBV5-1, the J gene TRBJ2-6; the D call may be TRBD1 or TRBD2 (5 bases each). Germline CDR1 SGHRS, CDR2 YFSETQ. The CDR3 length is 17 residues. The V end lost 0 bases, the J end lost 1 base, and 11 bases lay between the germline ends. CDR3 sequence (DNA): TGCGCCAGCAGCTTGGGGGGGACCCGTTCTGGGGCCAACGTCCTGACTTTC. Its protein is CASSLGGTRSGANVLTF.

The chain links TRBV5-1 to TRBJ2-5, with D maybe TRBD1 (5 bases). The ends were cut back, 0 bases at V and 6 bases at J, with 9 bases in the middle. CDR1 is SGHRS, CDR2 YFSETQ, per germline. This CDR3 has 13 residues. This CDR3 reads CASSLAGAKTQYF. The CDR3 bases are TGCGCCAGCAGCTTGGCTGGGGCAAAGACCCAGTACTTC.

The rearrangement uses TRBV15 and TRBJ2-5; the match to TRBD1 covers 8 bases. J gave up 4 bases and V 0 bases, and 13 bases lay outside the gene matches. This CDR3 contains 18 residues. Germline V gives CDR1 LNHNV, CDR2 YYDKDF (reference sequence). In DNA, the CDR3 is TGTGCCACCAGCAGAGATTCGGCAGGGGGCGCAATGGGAGAGACCCAGTACTTC. Protein: CATSRDSAGGAMGETQYF.

For the CDR3, the DNA is TGTGCCAGCAGCTTAGTGAGGGGTTACAATGAGCAGTTCTTC. Its translation: CASSLVRGYNEQFF. This chain links TRBV7-2 with TRBJ2-1; D assignment may be TRBD1 or TRBD2 (5 bases each). Trimming shortened V by 1 base and J by 4 bases, and 8 bases separated the two germline ends. This CDR3 is 14 amino acids long. Germline values: CDR1 SGHTA, CDR2 FQGNSA.